What follows is one T cell receptor beta chain and its context. As processed by the authors: Reference gene primer amplification gave estimated nucleated cell counts. Produced via immunoSEQ multiplex PCR; TCRdb's table is partial and in-frame only. V and J calls and clone size come straight from that table; D and trimming were deduced from the DNA. The sample holds more than 300,000 clones, approximately 82% seen once. This sample is drawn from a study of blood T cell repertoires in COVID-19. Study-wide background: From the United States, Italy and Spain came samples of acute and convalescent COVID-19. T cells, B-cell-depleted T cells, or PBMCs provided the cDNA or gDNA that served as material.

Germline V gene sequence: CDR1 LNHDA, CDR2 SQIVND (reference sequence). Trimming cost V 3 bases and J 6 bases; bases outside gene matches: 7. CDR3 length equals 15 residues. V and J are TRBV19 and TRBJ2-1; TRBD2 aligns across 8 bases. The clonotype comes from a woman in her fifties or sixties with acute or convalescent COVID-19. The sample was peripheral blood. DNA for the CDR3: TGTGCCAGTAGTATGGGGACTAGTATGGGCAATGAGCAGTTCTTC. Its translation: CASSMGTSMGNEQFF.